This T cell receptor beta chain was identified during a study of cytomegalovirus exposure and HLA in healthy donors. Findings and caveats of the study: A previous analysis found most TCR beta V segments productive roughly 87% or roughly 30% of the time. Later work showed greater clonal expansion in HLA-associated TCR beta chains than in equally common others.

Germline-derived CDR1 and CDR2 are SGHTS and YDEGEE. The CDR3 is made up of 16 amino acids. On this clone: Antigen: not known. An end of the junction differs from the germline gene, which may be a read error.

60 Vbeta and 13 Jbeta primers were used in PCR. Sequencing used immunoSEQ multiplex PCR; TCRdb keeps in-frame clones, though not all of them. The repertoire has 250,000 or so clones, 81% of them found once; the top ten carry almost 8%. Sequenced material: PBMCs. The chain joins TRBV5-8 to TRBJ2-2; 10 bases map to TRBD2. This sequence was found in a woman aged 60-75 years in good health and CMV-seropositive. CDR3 protein: CASSLKGLAKTGELFF. In DNA form, the CDR3 reads TGTGCCAGCAGCTTGAAGGGACTAGCGAAAACCGGGGAGCTGTTTTTT.